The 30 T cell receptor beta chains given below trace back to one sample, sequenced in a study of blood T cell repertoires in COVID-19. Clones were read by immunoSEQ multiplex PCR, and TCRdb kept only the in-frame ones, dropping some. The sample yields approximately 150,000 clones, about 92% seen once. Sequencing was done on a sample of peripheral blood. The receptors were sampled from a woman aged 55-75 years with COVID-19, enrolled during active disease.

The CDR3 spells CASSAPGTGTNTEAFF. The CDR3, as DNA: TGTGCCAGCAGCGCACCCGGGACAGGGACCAACACTGAAGCTTTCTTT. The rearrangement links TRBV7-9 to TRBJ1-1; 9 bases map to TRBD1. Germline V lookup: CDR1 SEHNR, CDR2 FQNEAQ (reference sequence). The V gene end was trimmed by 5 bases and the J gene end by 2 bases; junction bases not matched to a gene: 9. CDR3 length: 16 amino acids.

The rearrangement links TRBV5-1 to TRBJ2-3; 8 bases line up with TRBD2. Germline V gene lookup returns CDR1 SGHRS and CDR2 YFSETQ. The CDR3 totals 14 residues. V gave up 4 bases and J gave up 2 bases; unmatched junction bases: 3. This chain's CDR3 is CASSPGGNTDTQYF. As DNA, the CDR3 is TGCGCCAGCAGCCCGGGGGGGAACACAGATACGCAGTATTTT.

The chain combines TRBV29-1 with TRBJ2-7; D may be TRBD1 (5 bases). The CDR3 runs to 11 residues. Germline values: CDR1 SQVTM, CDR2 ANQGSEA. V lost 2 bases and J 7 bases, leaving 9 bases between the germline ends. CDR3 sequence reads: CSVERGGEQYF. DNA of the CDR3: TGCAGCGTTGAAAGGGGTGGGGAGCAGTACTTC.

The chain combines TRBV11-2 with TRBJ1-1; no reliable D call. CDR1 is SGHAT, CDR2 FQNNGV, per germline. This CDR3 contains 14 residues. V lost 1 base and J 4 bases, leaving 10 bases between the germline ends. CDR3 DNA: TGTGCCAGCAGCTTAGTGGCCGGGTCCACTGAAGCTTTCTTT. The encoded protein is CASSLVAGSTEAFF.

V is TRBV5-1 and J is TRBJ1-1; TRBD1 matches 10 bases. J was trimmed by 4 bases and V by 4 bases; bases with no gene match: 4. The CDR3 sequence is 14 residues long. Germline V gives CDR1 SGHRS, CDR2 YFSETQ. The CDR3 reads CASSPRDRGTEAFF. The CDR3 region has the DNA TGCGCCAGCAGCCCCCGGGACAGGGGCACTGAAGCTTTCTTT.

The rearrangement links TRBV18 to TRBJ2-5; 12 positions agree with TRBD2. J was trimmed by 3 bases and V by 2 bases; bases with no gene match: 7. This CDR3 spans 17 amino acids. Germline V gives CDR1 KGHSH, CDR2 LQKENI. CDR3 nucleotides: TGTGCCAGCTCACCAACTAGCGGGGGGACGTTCAAAGAGACCCAGTACTTC. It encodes CASSPTSGGTFKETQYF.

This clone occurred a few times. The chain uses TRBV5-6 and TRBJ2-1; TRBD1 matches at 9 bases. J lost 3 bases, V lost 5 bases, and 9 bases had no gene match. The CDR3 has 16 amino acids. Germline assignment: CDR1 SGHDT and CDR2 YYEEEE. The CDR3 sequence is CASRGPPGQGYNEQFF. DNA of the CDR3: TGTGCCAGCAGAGGACCCCCGGGACAGGGCTACAATGAGCAGTTCTTC.

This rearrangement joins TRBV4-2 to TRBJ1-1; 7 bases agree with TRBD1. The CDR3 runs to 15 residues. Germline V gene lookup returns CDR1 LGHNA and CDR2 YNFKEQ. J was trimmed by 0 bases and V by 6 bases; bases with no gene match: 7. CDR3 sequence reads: CASRQTGSLNTEAFF. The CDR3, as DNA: TGTGCCAGCAGACAGACAGGGTCATTGAACACTGAAGCTTTCTTT.

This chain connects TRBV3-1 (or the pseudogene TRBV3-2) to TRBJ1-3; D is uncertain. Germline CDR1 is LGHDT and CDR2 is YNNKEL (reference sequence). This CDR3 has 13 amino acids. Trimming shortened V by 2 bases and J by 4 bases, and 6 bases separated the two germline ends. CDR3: CASSQREGNTIYF. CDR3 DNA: TGTGCCAGCAGCCAACGGGAAGGAAACACCATATATTTT.

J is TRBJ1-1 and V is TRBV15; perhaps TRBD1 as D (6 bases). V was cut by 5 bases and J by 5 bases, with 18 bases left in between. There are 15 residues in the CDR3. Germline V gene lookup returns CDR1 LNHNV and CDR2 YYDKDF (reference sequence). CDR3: CATSRGGRGGTEAFF. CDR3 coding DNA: TGTGCCACCAGCCGTGGGGGGCGCGGGGGGACTGAAGCTTTCTTT. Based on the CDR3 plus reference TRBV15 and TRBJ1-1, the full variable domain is DAMVIQNPRYQVTQFGKPVTLSCSQTLNHNVMYWYQQKSSQAPKLLFHYYDKDFNNEADTPDNFQSRRPNTSFCFLDIRSPGLGDTAMYLCATSRGGRGGTEAFFGQGTRLTVV.

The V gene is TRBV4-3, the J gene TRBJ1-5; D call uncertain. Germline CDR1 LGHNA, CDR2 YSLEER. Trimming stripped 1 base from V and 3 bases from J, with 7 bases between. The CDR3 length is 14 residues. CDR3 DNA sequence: TGCGCCAGCAGCCAAGGGCGGATCAATCAGCCCCAGCATTTT. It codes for CASSQGRINQPQHF.

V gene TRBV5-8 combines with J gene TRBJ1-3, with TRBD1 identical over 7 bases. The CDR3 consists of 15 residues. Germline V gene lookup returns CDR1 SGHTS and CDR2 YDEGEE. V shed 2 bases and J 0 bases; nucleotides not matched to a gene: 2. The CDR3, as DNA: TGTGCCAGCAGCTTAACAGGGGCCTCTGGAAACACCATATATTTT. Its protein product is CASSLTGASGNTIYF.

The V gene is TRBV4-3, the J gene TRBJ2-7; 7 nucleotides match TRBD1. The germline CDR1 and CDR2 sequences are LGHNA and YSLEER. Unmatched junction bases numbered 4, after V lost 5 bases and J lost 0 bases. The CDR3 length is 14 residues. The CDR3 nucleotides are TGCGCCAGCAGCGAATACAGGGGCTCCTACGAGCAGTACTTC. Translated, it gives CASSEYRGSYEQYF.

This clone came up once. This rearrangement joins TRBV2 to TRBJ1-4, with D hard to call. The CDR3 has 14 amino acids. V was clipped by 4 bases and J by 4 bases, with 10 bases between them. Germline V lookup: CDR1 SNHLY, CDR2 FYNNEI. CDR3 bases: TGTGCCAGCAGTGGGTTACTTAATAATGAAAAACTGTTTTTT. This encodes CASSGLLNNEKLFF.

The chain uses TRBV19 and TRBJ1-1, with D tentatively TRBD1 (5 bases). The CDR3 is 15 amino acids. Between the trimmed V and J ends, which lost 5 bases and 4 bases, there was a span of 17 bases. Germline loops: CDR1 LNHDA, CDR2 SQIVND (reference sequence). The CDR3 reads CASSAAGGGGTEAFF. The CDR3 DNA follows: TGTGCCAGTAGTGCCGCGGGGGGAGGAGGCACTGAAGCTTTCTTT.

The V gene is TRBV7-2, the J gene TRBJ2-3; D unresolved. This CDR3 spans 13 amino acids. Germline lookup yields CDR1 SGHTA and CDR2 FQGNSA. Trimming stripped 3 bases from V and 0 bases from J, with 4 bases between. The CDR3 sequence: CASSFSSTDTQYF. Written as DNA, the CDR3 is TGTGCCAGCAGCTTTTCTAGCACAGATACGCAGTATTTT. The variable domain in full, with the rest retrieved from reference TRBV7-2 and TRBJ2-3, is GAGVSQSPSNKVTEKGKDVELRCDPISGHTALYWYRQSLGQGLEFLIYFQGNSAPDKSGLPSDRFSAERTGGSVSTLTIQRTQQEDSAVYLCASSFSSTDTQYFGPGTRLTVL.

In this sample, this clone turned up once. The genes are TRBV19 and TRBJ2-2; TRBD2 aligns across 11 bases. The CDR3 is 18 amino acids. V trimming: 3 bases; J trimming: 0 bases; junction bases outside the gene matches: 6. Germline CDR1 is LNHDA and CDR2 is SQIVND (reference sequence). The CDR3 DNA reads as TGTGCCAGTAGTATCCCGACTAGCGGGGCCCCGAACACCGGGGAGCTGTTTTTT. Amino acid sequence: CASSIPTSGAPNTGELFF.

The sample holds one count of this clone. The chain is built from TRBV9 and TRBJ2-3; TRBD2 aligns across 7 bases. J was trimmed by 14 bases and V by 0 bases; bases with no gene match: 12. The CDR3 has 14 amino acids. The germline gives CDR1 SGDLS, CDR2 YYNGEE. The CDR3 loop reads CASSVATSGAPRYF. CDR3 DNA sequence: TGTGCCAGCAGCGTAGCCACGAGCGGGGCTCCTCGGTATTTT. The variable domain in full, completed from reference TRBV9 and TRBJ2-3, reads DSGVTQTPKHLITATGQRVTLRCSPRSGDLSVYWYQQSLDQGLQFLIQYYNGEERAKGNILERFSAQQFPDLHSELNLSSLELGDSALYFCASSVATSGAPRYFGPGTRLTVL.

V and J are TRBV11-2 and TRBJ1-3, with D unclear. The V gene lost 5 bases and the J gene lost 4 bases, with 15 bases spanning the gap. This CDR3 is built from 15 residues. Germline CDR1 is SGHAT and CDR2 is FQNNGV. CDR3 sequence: CASSLEGRYGNTIYF. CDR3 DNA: TGTGCCAGCAGCCTCGAGGGTAGATACGGAAACACCATATATTTT.

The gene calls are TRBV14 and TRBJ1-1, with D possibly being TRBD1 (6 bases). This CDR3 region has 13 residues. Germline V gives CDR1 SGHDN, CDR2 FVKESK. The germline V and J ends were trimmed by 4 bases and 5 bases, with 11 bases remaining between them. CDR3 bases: TGTGCCAGCAGCCTAAACAGGGAGACTGAAGCTTTCTTT. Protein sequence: CASSLNRETEAFF.

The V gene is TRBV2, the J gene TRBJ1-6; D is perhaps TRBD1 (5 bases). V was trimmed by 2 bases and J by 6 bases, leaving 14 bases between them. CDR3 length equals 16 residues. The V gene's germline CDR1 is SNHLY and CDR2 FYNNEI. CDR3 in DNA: TGTGCCAGCAGTGAACGTCCACCGGGGGGTAATTCACCCCTCCACTTT. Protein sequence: CASSERPPGGNSPLHF. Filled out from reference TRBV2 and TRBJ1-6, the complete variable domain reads EPEVTQTPSHQVTQMGQEVILRCVPISNHLYFYWYRQILGQKVEFLVSFYNNEISEKSEIFDDQFSVERPDGSNFTLKIRSTKLEDSAMYFCASSERPPGGNSPLHFGNGTRLTVT.

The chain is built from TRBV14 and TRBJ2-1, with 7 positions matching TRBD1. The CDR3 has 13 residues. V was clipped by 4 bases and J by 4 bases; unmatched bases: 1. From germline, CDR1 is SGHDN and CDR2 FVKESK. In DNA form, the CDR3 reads TGTGCCAGCAGCCTGGGACAGTACAATGAGCAGTTCTTC. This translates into CASSLGQYNEQFF.

Here the CDR3 reads CASNPDRVIGNTIYF. CDR3 DNA sequence: TGTGCCAGTAACCCGGACAGGGTAATCGGAAACACCATATATTTT. The rearrangement links TRBV19 to TRBJ1-3, with TRBD1 identical over 8 bases. V lost 7 bases and J lost 4; bases outside the gene matches: 9. Per the germline V gene, CDR1 is LNHDA and CDR2 is SQIVND (reference sequence). The CDR3 has 15 residues.

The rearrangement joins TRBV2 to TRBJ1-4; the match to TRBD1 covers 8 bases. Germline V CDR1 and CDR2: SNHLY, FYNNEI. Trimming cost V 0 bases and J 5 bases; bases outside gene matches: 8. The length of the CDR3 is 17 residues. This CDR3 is CASSEAKDRTGNEKLFF. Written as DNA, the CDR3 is TGTGCCAGCAGTGAAGCTAAGGACCGGACAGGGAATGAAAAACTGTTTTTT.

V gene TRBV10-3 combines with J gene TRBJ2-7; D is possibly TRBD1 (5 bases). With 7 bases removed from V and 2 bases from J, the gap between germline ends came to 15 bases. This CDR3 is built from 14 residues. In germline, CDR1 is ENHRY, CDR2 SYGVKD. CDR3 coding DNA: TGTGCCATCAACAAGGCAGGGTCCACCTACGAGCAGTACTTC. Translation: CAINKAGSTYEQYF.

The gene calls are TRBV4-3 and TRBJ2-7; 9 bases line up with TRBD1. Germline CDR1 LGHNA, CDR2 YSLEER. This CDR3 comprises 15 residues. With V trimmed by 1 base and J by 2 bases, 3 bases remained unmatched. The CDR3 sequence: CASSQGTGAAYEQYF. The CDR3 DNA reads TGCGCCAGCAGCCAAGGGACAGGGGCAGCCTACGAGCAGTACTTC.

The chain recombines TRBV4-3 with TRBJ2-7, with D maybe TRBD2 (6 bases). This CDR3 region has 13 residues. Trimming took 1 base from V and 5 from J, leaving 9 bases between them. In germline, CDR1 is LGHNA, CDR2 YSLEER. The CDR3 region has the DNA TGCGCCAGCAGCCAAGGAGGCGGGAACGAGCAGTACTTC. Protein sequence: CASSQGGGNEQYF.

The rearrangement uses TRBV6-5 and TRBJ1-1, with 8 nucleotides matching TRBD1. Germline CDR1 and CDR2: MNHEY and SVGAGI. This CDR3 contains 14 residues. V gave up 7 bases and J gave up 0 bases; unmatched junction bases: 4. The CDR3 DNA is TGTGCCAGCACTTCGACAGGGGTGAACACTGAAGCTTTCTTT. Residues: CASTSTGVNTEAFF.

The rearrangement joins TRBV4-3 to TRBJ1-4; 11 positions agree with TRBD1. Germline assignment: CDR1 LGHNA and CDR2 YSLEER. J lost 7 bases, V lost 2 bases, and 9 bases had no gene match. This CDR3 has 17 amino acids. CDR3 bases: TGCGCCAGCAGCCAATATCCGGACAGGGGGCTTGGTGAAAAACTGTTTTTT. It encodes CASSQYPDRGLGEKLFF.

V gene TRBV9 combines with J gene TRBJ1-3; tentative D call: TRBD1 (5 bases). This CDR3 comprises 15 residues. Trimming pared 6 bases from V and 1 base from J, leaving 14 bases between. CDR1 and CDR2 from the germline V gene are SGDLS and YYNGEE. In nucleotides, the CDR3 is TGTGCCAGCACCACCACAGGAACATCTGGAAACACCATATATTTT. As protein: CASTTTGTSGNTIYF.